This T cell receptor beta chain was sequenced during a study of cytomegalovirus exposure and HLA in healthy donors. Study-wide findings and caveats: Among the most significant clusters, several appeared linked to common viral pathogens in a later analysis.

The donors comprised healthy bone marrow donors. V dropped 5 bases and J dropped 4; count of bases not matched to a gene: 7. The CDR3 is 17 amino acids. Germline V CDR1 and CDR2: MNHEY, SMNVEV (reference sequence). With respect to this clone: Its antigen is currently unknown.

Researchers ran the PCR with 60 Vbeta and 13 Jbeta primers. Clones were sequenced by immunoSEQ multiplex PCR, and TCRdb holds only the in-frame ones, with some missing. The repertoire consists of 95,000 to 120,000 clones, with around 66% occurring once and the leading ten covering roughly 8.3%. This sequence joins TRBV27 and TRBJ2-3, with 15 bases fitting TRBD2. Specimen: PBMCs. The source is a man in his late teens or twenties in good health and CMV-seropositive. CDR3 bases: TGTGCCAGCAGTCTCGGGACTAGCGGGGGGTGGGCAGATACGCAGTATTTT. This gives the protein CASSLGTSGGWADTQYF.